The rows below give T cell receptor beta chains drawn from one sample of a study of blood T cells in healthy people across ages. MiXCR, applied by TCRdb to the 5' RACE reads, yields one record per CDR3 protein. There are more than 700,000 distinct CDR3 sequences in the sample; around 45% occur only once, and over 15% lies in the top ten. The specimen sequenced was blood. All receptors come from a man aged 80 or over in good health. CDR3s include the opening cysteine and the closing phenylalanine or tryptophan. A D gene is named only where the DNA matches it firmly. Size is stated for part of the rows, as once, few or many counts, or as a class when the clone is expanded.

clone size	D gene	V gene	J gene	CDR3 DNA	CDR3 protein
.	TRBD1	TRBV5-5	TRBJ2-1	TGTGCCAGCAGCTTGGGAGGGACAGGGCACAATGAGCAGTTCTTC	CASSLGGTGHNEQFF
.	.	TRBV4-2	TRBJ2-7	TGTGTCAGCAGCCAAGAAATTGGAACGCAGCAGTACTTC	CVSSQEIGTQQYF
.	.	TRBV4-1	TRBJ1-1	TGCGCCAGCAGCCAAGATGGGGCAGGGCCTGCTGAAGCTTTCTTT	CASSQDGAGPAEAFF
few	TRBD2	TRBV4-1	TRBJ2-1	TGCGCCAGCAGCCAAGCTACTAGCGGATCCCTCTACAATGAGCAGTTCTTC	CASSQATSGSLYNEQFF
many	.	TRBV28	TRBJ2-7	TGTGCCAGCAGTTCTGGTGGCCCAGGAGGCGAGCAGTACTTC	CASSSGGPGGEQYF
.	TRBD2	TRBV7-2	TRBJ2-1	TGTGCCAGCAGCTTAGAAGGGACCAGCGGGAGATACTACAATGAGCTGTTCTTC	CASSLEGTSGRYYNELFF
.	TRBD2	TRBV9	TRBJ2-7	TGTGCCAGCAGCGTAGGGGCGGGAGGGGCCTCCTACGAGCAGTACTTC	CASSVGAGGASYEQYF
few	.	TRBV12-3/TRBV12-4	TRBJ2-7	TGTGCCAGCAGTTTACAGTCACCTTCCCCGTACGAGCAGTACTTC	CASSLQSPSPYEQYF
.	.	TRBV20-1	TRBJ1-6	TGCAGTGCTAGGTTACTCCGGGACCCCTCAGTAAGCTCCTATAATTCACCCCTCCACTTT	CSARLLRDPSVSSYNSPLHF
many	TRBD2	TRBV7-2	TRBJ2-7	TGTGCCAGCAGCTCAACCGTAGGGACTAGCGGCCGTGGCCACGAGCAGTACTTC	CASSSTVGTSGRGHEQYF
.	TRBD2	TRBV27	TRBJ2-2	TGTGCCAGCAGTCCGATACGACTAGCGGGGTACACCGGGGAGCTGTTTTTT	CASSPIRLAGYTGELFF
.	.	TRBV28	TRBJ2-5	TGTGCCAGCAGTTTCAGGGACCCTGGGGGGACCCAGTACTTC	CASSFRDPGGTQYF